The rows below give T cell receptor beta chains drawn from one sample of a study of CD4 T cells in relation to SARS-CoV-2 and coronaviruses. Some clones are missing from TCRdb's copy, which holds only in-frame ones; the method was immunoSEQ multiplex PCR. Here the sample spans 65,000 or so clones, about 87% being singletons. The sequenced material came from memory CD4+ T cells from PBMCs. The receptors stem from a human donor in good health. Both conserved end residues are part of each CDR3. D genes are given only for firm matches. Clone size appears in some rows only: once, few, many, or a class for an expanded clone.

CASSLGTGNEQFF | TGCGCCAGCAGCTTGGGGACAGGGAATGAGCAGTTCTTC | TRBV5-1 | - | TRBD1 | TRBJ2-1
CASSEEEGRVRSGANVLTF | TGTGCCAGCAGTGAAGAGGAGGGCAGGGTGAGGTCTGGGGCCAACGTCCTGACTTTC | TRBV2 | - | - | TRBJ2-6
CASSSGLAGGYEQYF | TGTGCCAGCAGCTCAGGACTAGCGGGAGGATACGAGCAGTACTTC | TRBV11-3 | - | TRBD2 | TRBJ2-7
CASRDSTDTQYF | TGTGCCAGCAGGGATAGCACAGATACGCAGTATTTT | TRBV6-5 | - | - | TRBJ2-3
CASSLGQASYGYTF | TGTGCCAGCAGCCTGGGACAGGCTAGCTATGGCTACACCTTC | TRBV7-2 | - | TRBD1 | TRBJ1-2
CAWSALADPSYEQYF | TGTGCCTGGAGTGCCCTAGCGGACCCCTCCTACGAGCAGTACTTC | TRBV30 | - | TRBD2 | TRBJ2-7
CASSMGGLAGDPDTQYF | TGTGCCAGTAGTATGGGGGGACTAGCGGGAGATCCAGATACGCAGTATTTT | TRBV19 | - | TRBD2 | TRBJ2-3
CASSFQVSMNTEAFF | TGTGCCAGCAGTTTTCAGGTATCTATGAACACTGAAGCTTTCTTT | TRBV6-2/TRBV6-3 | - | - | TRBJ1-1
CASSDSMSTGPNQPQHF | TGTGCCAGCAGTGACTCGATGTCTACAGGCCCTAATCAGCCCCAGCATTTT | TRBV6-4 | - | - | TRBJ1-5
CASSPGRRSNNEQFF | TGTGCCAGCTCACCAGGGCGGAGGTCCAACAATGAGCAGTTCTTC | TRBV18 | - | - | TRBJ2-1
CASSLAGTAAFF | TGTGCCAGCAGCTTAGCGGGGACAGCGGCGTTCTTC | TRBV11-2 | - | TRBD1 | TRBJ2-1
CASSLGGAVGLYEQYF | TGCGCCAGCAGCTTGGGTGGGGCAGTAGGGCTCTACGAGCAGTACTTC | TRBV5-1 | - | - | TRBJ2-7
CASSQEGVGRQNTGELFF | TGCGCCAGCAGCCAAGAAGGAGTTGGCCGTCAGAACACCGGGGAGCTGTTTTTT | TRBV4-1 | - | - | TRBJ2-2
CASSSGQGWDGYTF | TGTGCCAGCAGTAGCGGACAGGGGTGGGATGGCTACACCTTC | TRBV28 | few | TRBD1 | TRBJ1-2
CASSLEAGGTYNEQFF | TGTGCCAGCAGCTTGGAGGCGGGAGGAACCTACAATGAGCAGTTCTTC | TRBV5-4 | - | TRBD2 | TRBJ2-1
CSAGAIQGPGNTEAFF | TGCAGTGCTGGTGCGATCCAGGGGCCGGGAAACACTGAAGCTTTCTTT | TRBV20-1 | - | - | TRBJ1-1
CASSSDSPRNTEAFF | TGTGCCAGCAGCTCGGACAGCCCTAGGAACACTGAAGCTTTCTTT | TRBV7-6 | few | - | TRBJ1-1
CASSPPGPDQETQYF | TGTGCCAGCAGCCCACCAGGGCCTGACCAAGAGACCCAGTACTTC | TRBV7-7 | once | - | TRBJ2-5
CASSLTGSNQPQHF | TGTGCCAGCTCCCTCACAGGGTCCAATCAGCCCCAGCATTTT | TRBV18 | - | - | TRBJ1-5
CASSLRVETQYF | TGTGCCAGCAGCCTTCGGGTAGAGACCCAGTACTTC | TRBV7-8 | few | - | TRBJ2-5
CASSGGTSANTGELFF | TGTGCCAGCAGTGGGGGGACTAGCGCGAACACCGGGGAGCTGTTTTTT | TRBV2 | - | TRBD2 | TRBJ2-2
CASSQDGGGGTGELFF | TGCGCCAGCAGCCAAGATGGGGGAGGGGGCACCGGGGAGCTGTTTTTT | TRBV4-1 | once | - | TRBJ2-2
CASSRGWEGGYTF | TGTGCCAGCAGCCGTGGGTGGGAGGGTGGCTACACCTTC | TRBV7-9 | - | - | TRBJ1-2
CASSLDSDFTEAFF | TGTGCCAGCAGCTTAGACTCGGACTTCACTGAAGCTTTCTTT | TRBV7-9 | - | - | TRBJ1-1
CASSYPGGGHTEAFF | TGTGCCAGCAGTTACCCGGGGGGTGGGCACACTGAAGCTTTCTTT | TRBV6-5 | - | - | TRBJ1-1
CASSPGRSEKLFF | TGCGCCAGCAGCCCCGGACGAAGTGAAAAACTGTTTTTT | TRBV4-3 | - | - | TRBJ1-4
CAWSVRWGVGNSPLHF | TGTGCCTGGAGTGTACGCTGGGGAGTCGGGAATTCACCCCTCCACTTT | TRBV30 | - | - | TRBJ1-6
CASSFGRGGAAFF | TGTGCCAGCAGCTTTGGGCGGGGTGGAGCAGCTTTCTTT | TRBV5-6 | once | - | TRBJ1-1
CARGGAASFSGANVLTF | TGTGCCCGCGGCGGGGCAGCCTCTTTTTCTGGGGCCAACGTCCTGACTTTC | TRBV30 | - | - | TRBJ2-6
CASSLGLLRALLANEQFF | TGTGCCAGCAGCTTAGGGCTCCTGCGCGCACTGCTTGCCAATGAGCAGTTCTTC | TRBV7-8 | few | - | TRBJ2-1
CASSTRTGEENIQYF | TGTGCCAGTAGTACCAGGACAGGGGAGGAAAACATTCAGTACTTC | TRBV19 | once | TRBD1 | TRBJ2-4
CASSQDPGSDYGYTF | TGCGCCAGCAGCCAAGATCCGGGGTCGGACTATGGCTACACCTTC | TRBV4-3 | - | - | TRBJ1-2
CASSVAATGTVEKLFF | TGTGCCAGCAGCGTAGCTGCGACAGGGACTGTTGAAAAACTGTTTTTT | TRBV9 | - | TRBD1 | TRBJ1-4
CASRSLAGKSSYNEQFF | TGTGCCAGCAGAAGTCTAGCGGGTAAAAGCTCCTACAATGAGCAGTTCTTC | TRBV6-7 | - | TRBD2 | TRBJ2-1
CASSLVAENSPLHF | TGCGCCAGCAGCTTGGTTGCGGAGAATTCACCCCTCCACTTT | TRBV5-1 | - | - | TRBJ1-6
CASSAPPTEPYGYTF | TGTGCCAGCAGCGCCCCACCGACAGAACCCTATGGCTACACCTTC | TRBV9 | - | - | TRBJ1-2
CATHSQGEGYEQYF | TGTGCCACCCATTCACAGGGGGAAGGCTACGAGCAGTACTTC | TRBV24-1 | - | TRBD1 | TRBJ2-7
CASSGQVNSGANVLTF | TGTGCCAGCAGTGGACAGGTGAACTCTGGGGCCAACGTCCTGACTTTC | TRBV2 | - | - | TRBJ2-6
CASSSGGARVKQYF | TGCGCCAGTTCATCGGGGGGGGCCCGGGTGAAGCAGTACTTC | TRBV5-1 | - | TRBD2 | TRBJ2-7
CATKGGASYNEQFF | TGTGCCACCAAGGGCGGCGCATCCTACAATGAGCAGTTCTTC | TRBV24-1 | - | - | TRBJ2-1